The rows below give T cell receptor beta chains drawn from one sample of a study of T cells in Graves' hyperthyroidism and ophthalmopathy. TCRdb reprocessed the multiplex PCR reads with MiXCR, giving one entry per CDR3 protein. The table records a few hundred thousand distinct CDR3 sequences, approximately 15% of them present only once. Sample: blood. The receptor source for this set is a woman between 40 and 55 years old with Graves' ophthalmopathy. Both conserved end residues are part of each CDR3. Fields, in order: clone size, D gene, V gene, J gene, CDR3 protein, CDR3 DNA. D genes are given only for firm matches. Only some rows state a clone size, as once, few, many or a class for expanded clones.

many	TRBD1	TRBV9	TRBJ2-5	CASSVGGGQGRETQYF	TGTGCCAGCAGCGTAGGAGGGGGACAGGGACGAGAGACCCAGTACTTC
many	NA	TRBV18	TRBJ2-5	CASSPTGTQETQYF	TGTGCCAGCTCCCCCACGGGGACACAAGAGACCCAGTACTTC
NA	NA	TRBV12-3/TRBV12-4	TRBJ1-4	CASSLVRLPYEKLFF	TGTGCCAGCAGTTTGGTACGCCTTCCTTATGAAAAACTGTTTTTT
many	NA	TRBV18	TRBJ2-1	CASSPRNEAYNEQFF	TGTGCCAGCTCACCCCGAAACGAAGCCTACAATGAGCAGTTCTTC
many	TRBD2	TRBV5-5	TRBJ2-1	CASSYGLAGVSYNEQFF	TGTGCCAGCAGCTACGGACTAGCGGGAGTATCCTACAATGAGCAGTTCTTC
many	TRBD1	TRBV28	TRBJ1-4	CASRRQGHEKLFF	TGTGCCAGCAGGAGACAGGGTCATGAAAAACTGTTTTTT
NA	NA	TRBV10-3	TRBJ1-5	CAISESGEGQPQHF	TGTGCCATCAGTGAGTCGGGGGAGGGTCAGCCCCAGCATTTT
many	TRBD1	TRBV2	TRBJ2-1	CASSYGTGSYNEQFF	TGTGCCAGCAGTTACGGGACAGGCTCCTACAATGAGCAGTTCTTC
NA	TRBD2	TRBV9	TRBJ2-7	CASSVGLAGDSPQYF	TGTGCCAGCAGCGTAGGGCTAGCGGGTGACTCTCCGCAGTACTTC
NA	NA	TRBV7-9	TRBJ1-2	CASSSPGGFGYGYTF	TGTGCCAGCAGCTCCCCCGGTGGCTTTGGCTATGGCTACACCTTC
few	NA	TRBV3-1	TRBJ2-7	CASSQRSSGYEQYF	TGTGCCAGCAGCCAAAGATCGAGCGGGTACGAGCAGTACTTC
many	TRBD1	TRBV11-1	TRBJ2-3	CASSSRGGQGTGDTQYF	TGTGCCAGCAGTTCCCGGGGCGGACAGGGGACCGGCGATACGCAGTATTTT
NA	NA	TRBV19	TRBJ2-3	CASSQGASSTDTQYF	TGTGCCAGTAGTCAGGGAGCGTCTAGCACAGATACGCAGTATTTT
NA	NA	TRBV4-1	TRBJ2-4	CASSQDRSLAKNIQYF	TGCGCCAGCAGCCAAGATCGTAGTCTCGCCAAAAACATTCAGTACTTC
NA	NA	TRBV20-1	TRBJ1-6	CSALRGGASNSPLHF	TGCAGTGCTCTTAGGGGGGGGGCCTCTAATTCACCCCTCCACTTT
many	TRBD1	TRBV19	TRBJ1-5	CASSPRQGANQPQHF	TGTGCCAGTAGTCCGCGACAGGGGGCTAATCAGCCCCAGCATTTT
NA	TRBD2	TRBV19	TRBJ2-1	CASSIARGDEQFF	TGTGCCAGTAGTATAGCTCGGGGGGATGAGCAGTTCTTC
many	NA	TRBV7-2	TRBJ1-6	CASSLAGRSPLHF	TGTGCCAGCAGCTTAGCGGGGAGATCACCCCTCCACTTT
many	NA	TRBV30	TRBJ2-7	CAWSGRAGGAYEQYF	TGTGCCTGGAGCGGAAGGGCAGGGGGGGCCTACGAGCAGTACTTC
many	NA	TRBV30	TRBJ2-1	CAWRRPVGQFF	TGTGCCTGGAGGAGACCCGTCGGGCAGTTCTTC
many	NA	TRBV11-2	TRBJ2-3	CASKQAPSLADTQYF	TGTGCCAGCAAGCAAGCGCCAAGTCTTGCAGATACGCAGTATTTT
many	NA	TRBV18	TRBJ1-5	CASSPLSTGPAAQHF	TGTGCCAGCTCACCACTTTCAACGGGCCCAGCGGCCCAGCATTTT
NA	TRBD2	TRBV24-1	TRBJ2-3	CATSNSGSTDTQYF	TGTGCCACCAGTAATAGCGGGAGCACAGATACGCAGTATTTT
NA	NA	TRBV4-1	TRBJ2-7	CASSQVFGLREQYF	TGCGCCAGCAGCCAAGTGTTCGGGCTGCGGGAGCAGTACTTC
few	TRBD2	TRBV18	TRBJ2-1	CASSPPGLAENEQFF	TGTGCCAGCTCACCACCCGGACTAGCGGAGAATGAGCAGTTCTTC
few	TRBD2	TRBV6-1	TRBJ2-2	CASRWAGANTGELFF	TGTGCCAGCAGATGGGCGGGAGCGAACACCGGGGAGCTGTTTTTT
NA	NA	TRBV18	TRBJ2-3	CASSPSPETDTQYF	TGTGCCAGCTCACCAAGTCCAGAGACAGATACGCAGTATTTT